The next 10 T cell receptor beta chains were all read from a single sample in a study of shared clonotypes between healthy human individuals. Some clones are missing from TCRdb's copy, which holds only in-frame ones; the method was immunoSEQ multiplex PCR. The repertoire consists of nearly 1 million clones, with roughly 72% occurring once and the leading ten covering over 1.3%. The sample taken for sequencing was memory CD4+ T cells sorted from blood. Indicated subset: CD45RA-negative fraction. These receptors were taken from a man younger than 35 in good health.

V usage is TRBV5-1 and J usage is TRBJ1-3; tentative D call: TRBD1 (6 bases). CDR3 length: 15 amino acids. V dropped 5 bases and J dropped 1 base, with 13 bases sitting between them. Germline values: CDR1 SGHRS, CDR2 YFSETQ. This chain's CDR3 is CASSEGTGSGNTIYF. CDR3 coding DNA: TGCGCCAGCAGTGAAGGTACAGGGTCTGGAAACACCATATATTTT.

The table lists this clone with a count of one. The chain links TRBV28 to TRBJ2-7, with TRBD1 matching 7 bases. J gave up 2 bases and V 5 bases, and 9 bases lay outside the gene matches. Germline V CDR1 and CDR2: MDHEN, SYDVKM. The CDR3 extends over 15 amino acids. CDR3 DNA sequence: TGTGCCAGCAGTACGGAGACAGGGATCGCCTACGAGCAGTACTTC. Protein: CASSTETGIAYEQYF.

This clone came up once. The chain has TRBV7-2 and TRBJ2-1; the D gene is possibly TRBD2 (6 bases). CDR3 length: 15 residues. V was cut by 1 base and J by 11 bases, with 18 bases left in between. Germline CDR1 is SGHTA and CDR2 is FQGNSA. CDR3 nucleotide sequence: TGTGCCAGCAGCTTAGACGGGGTAACCACTAGCCAGCAGTTCTTC. This codes for CASSLDGVTTSQQFF.

The chain is built from TRBV6-5 and TRBJ1-5; D may be TRBD1 (6 bases). The CDR3 is 14 residues long. CDR1 and CDR2 from the germline V gene are MNHEY and SVGAGI. V lost 6 bases and J lost 4, with 13 bases in between. In DNA form, the CDR3 reads TGTGCCAGCAGCCGGGGACACTATAATCAGCCCCAGCATTTT. Translation: CASSRGHYNQPQHF.

This clone was picked up a small number of times. The genes are TRBV28 and TRBJ1-1; D perhaps matches TRBD1 (5 bases). The germline V and J ends were trimmed by 7 bases and 5 bases, with 11 bases remaining between them. CDR1 MDHEN and CDR2 SYDVKM come from the germline V gene. This CDR3 is built from 12 residues. Here the CDR3 DNA reads TGTGCCAGCATGCAGGGACGAACTGAAGCTTTCTTT. Translating gives CASMQGRTEAFF.

In the case of this clone: A much larger clone differs by one base, so this may be a read error. The rearrangement uses TRBV6-6 and TRBJ2-5; D not resolved. CDR3 length: 11 amino acids. V was clipped by 8 bases and J by 3 bases, with 7 bases between them. The germline V gene has CDR1 MNHNY and CDR2 SVGAGI (reference sequence). Written as DNA, the CDR3 is TGTGCCAGCTCACCTAAAGAGACCCAGTACTTC. Residues: CASSPKETQYF.

This chain links TRBV11-3 with TRBJ2-7; tentatively, D is TRBD2 (6 bases). The CDR3 runs 20 residues. The V gene's germline CDR1 is SGHNT and CDR2 YENEEA. CDR3 residues: CVQDKIFSRGAGFERHEQYF. The CDR3 bases are TGTGTACAAGATAAGATTTTTTCGCGGGGCGCGGGATTCGAGCGCCACGAGCAGTACTTC.

The V gene is TRBV10-3, the J gene TRBJ2-1; 7 bases align to TRBD2. This CDR3 contains 16 residues. The V and J ends lost 2 bases and 8 bases, in that order; junction bases with no gene match: 12. The V gene's germline CDR1 is ENHRY and CDR2 SYGVKD. The CDR3 protein is CAISEPPGGNLYEQFF. DNA of the CDR3: TGTGCCATCAGTGAGCCGCCGGGGGGAAATCTCTATGAGCAGTTCTTC.

The chain recombines TRBV7-9 with TRBJ2-1; D is uncertain. Germline CDR1 and CDR2: SEHNR and FQNEAQ (reference sequence). Deletions cut 0 bases from V and 8 bases from J, with 8 bases between. The CDR3 runs to 13 residues. This CDR3 reads CASSLASWDEQFF. CDR3 sequence (DNA): TGTGCCAGCAGCTTAGCAAGCTGGGATGAGCAGTTCTTC.

The J gene is TRBJ2-2, the V gene TRBV28; a possible D gene is TRBD2 (7 bases). V lost 8 bases to trimming and J lost 5 bases, with 15 bases between them. Per the germline V gene, CDR1 is MDHEN and CDR2 is SYDVKM. This CDR3 has 14 residues. CDR3 in amino acids: CASGGAIWTGELFF. The CDR3 region has the DNA TGTGCCAGCGGGGGGGCCATTTGGACCGGGGAGCTGTTTTTT.